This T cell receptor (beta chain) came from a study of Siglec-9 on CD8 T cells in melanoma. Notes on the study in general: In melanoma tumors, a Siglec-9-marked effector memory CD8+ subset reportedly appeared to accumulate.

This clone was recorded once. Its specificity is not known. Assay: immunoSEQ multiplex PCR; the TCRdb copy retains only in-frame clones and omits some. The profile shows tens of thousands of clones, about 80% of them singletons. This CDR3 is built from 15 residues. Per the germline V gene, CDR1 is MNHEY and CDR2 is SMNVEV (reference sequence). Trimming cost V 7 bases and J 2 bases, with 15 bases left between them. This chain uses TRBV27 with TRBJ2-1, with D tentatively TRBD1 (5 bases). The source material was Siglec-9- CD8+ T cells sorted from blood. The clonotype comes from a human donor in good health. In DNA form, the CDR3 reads TGTGCCAGCACCCACGTCAGGGAAACCTACAATGAGCAGTTCTTC. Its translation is CASTHVRETYNEQFF.